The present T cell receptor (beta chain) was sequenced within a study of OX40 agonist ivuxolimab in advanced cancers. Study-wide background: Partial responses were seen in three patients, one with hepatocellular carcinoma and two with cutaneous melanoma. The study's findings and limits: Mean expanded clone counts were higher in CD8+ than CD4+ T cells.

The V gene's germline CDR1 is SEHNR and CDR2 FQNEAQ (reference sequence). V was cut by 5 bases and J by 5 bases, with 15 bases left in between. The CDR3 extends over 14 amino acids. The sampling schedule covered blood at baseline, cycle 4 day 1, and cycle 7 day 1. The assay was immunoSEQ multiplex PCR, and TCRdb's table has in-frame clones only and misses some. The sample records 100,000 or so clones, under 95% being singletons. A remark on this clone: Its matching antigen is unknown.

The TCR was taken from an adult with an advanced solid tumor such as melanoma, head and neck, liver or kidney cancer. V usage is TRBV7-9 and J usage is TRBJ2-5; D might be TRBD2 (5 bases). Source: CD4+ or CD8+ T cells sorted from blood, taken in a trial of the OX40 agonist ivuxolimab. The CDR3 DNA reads TGTGCCAGCAGCCCCGGACTGGGTAGGGAGACCCAGTACTTC. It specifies CASSPGLGRETQYF.